The rows below give T cell receptor beta chains drawn from one sample of a study of identical twins. TCRdb re-analysed the 5' RACE reads in MiXCR, keeping a single row per CDR3 protein. The table lists around 530,000 distinct CDR3 sequences, nearly 15% of them singletons. These data also featured in a second study, about yellow fever vaccine responses in identical twins.

What was sequenced was CD4+ T cells sorted from blood. Every receptor here comes from a woman aged 18-29 years in good health. The CDR3 runs from the conserved cysteine through the conserved F or W. The order of the fields is CDR3 DNA, CDR3 protein, V gene, clone size, D gene, J gene. The D gene is left open where the match is weak. Expanded clones are given a class, and other clones once, few, many or no size at all.

CDR3 DNA: TGCGCCAGCAGCTTGATCCCCCAGGCTGATGAAGCTTTCTTT
CDR3 protein: CASSLIPQADEAFF
V gene: TRBV5-1
clone size: NA
D gene: NA
J gene: TRBJ1-1

CDR3 DNA: TGTGCCAGCAGTTACGGGTCGACAGGGGGTTTGGCTGAAGCTTTCTTT
CDR3 protein: CASSYGSTGGLAEAFF
V gene: TRBV6-5
clone size: few
D gene: TRBD1
J gene: TRBJ1-1

CDR3 DNA: TGTGCCATCGGTGGACAGGGGGCCTACGAGCAGTACTTC
CDR3 protein: CAIGGQGAYEQYF
V gene: TRBV10-3
clone size: NA
D gene: TRBD1
J gene: TRBJ2-7

CDR3 DNA: TGTGCCAGCAGCCAAGAACAGGGTTTGGCTAATGAAAAACTGTTTTTT
CDR3 protein: CASSQEQGLANEKLFF
V gene: TRBV3-1
clone size: NA
D gene: NA
J gene: TRBJ1-4

CDR3 DNA: TGCAGTGCCCTTGGACAGAATACCCTCGAGCAGTACTTC
CDR3 protein: CSALGQNTLEQYF
V gene: TRBV20-1
clone size: NA
D gene: NA
J gene: TRBJ2-7

CDR3 DNA: TGCGCCAGCAGCTTGTGGGGAGGGTCCCAGGACGAGCAGTACTTC
CDR3 protein: CASSLWGGSQDEQYF
V gene: TRBV5-1
clone size: NA
D gene: TRBD2
J gene: TRBJ2-7

CDR3 DNA: TGTGCCAGCACCAAGACAGGGATGAACACTGAAGCTTTCTTT
CDR3 protein: CASTKTGMNTEAFF
V gene: TRBV2
clone size: NA
D gene: TRBD1
J gene: TRBJ1-1

CDR3 DNA: TGTGCCAGCAGTTTAACGAGGAATCAGCCCCAGCATTTT
CDR3 protein: CASSLTRNQPQHF
V gene: TRBV12-3/TRBV12-4
clone size: many
D gene: NA
J gene: TRBJ1-5

CDR3 DNA: TGCAGCGTTGAAGGCCCCGCGGGACCAGAGACCCAGTACTTC
CDR3 protein: CSVEGPAGPETQYF
V gene: TRBV29-1
clone size: NA
D gene: NA
J gene: TRBJ2-5

CDR3 DNA: TGTGCCAGCAGTTACAGAATAGCGGGAGGGCCCGCAGATACGCAGTATTTT
CDR3 protein: CASSYRIAGGPADTQYF
V gene: TRBV6-5
clone size: few
D gene: TRBD2
J gene: TRBJ2-3

CDR3 DNA: TGTGCCAGCAGTACGACTCGCTCCCCATACAGGAATGAGCAGTTCTTC
CDR3 protein: CASSTTRSPYRNEQFF
V gene: TRBV12-3/TRBV12-4
clone size: few
D gene: NA
J gene: TRBJ2-1

CDR3 DNA: TGTGCCAGCAGCCAGACCGGGACTAGCCTCGAGCAGTACTTC
CDR3 protein: CASSQTGTSLEQYF
V gene: TRBV7-2
clone size: NA
D gene: TRBD2
J gene: TRBJ2-7

CDR3 DNA: TGCAGTGCTGGAGACAGGGGGAAGGAGACCCAGTACTTC
CDR3 protein: CSAGDRGKETQYF
V gene: TRBV20-1
clone size: NA
D gene: TRBD1
J gene: TRBJ2-5

CDR3 DNA: TGCGCCAGCAGTGACGAAGATGCAACTAATGAAAAACTGTTTTTT
CDR3 protein: CASSDEDATNEKLFF
V gene: TRBV10-2
clone size: few
D gene: NA
J gene: TRBJ1-4

CDR3 DNA: TGTGCCAGCAGTAAACGACAGGGGGGCTCCGGGGAGCTGTTTTTT
CDR3 protein: CASSKRQGGSGELFF
V gene: TRBV6-2/TRBV6-3
clone size: few
D gene: TRBD1
J gene: TRBJ2-2

CDR3 DNA: TGCAGTGCAAACTACAGGGTTGATGGCTACACCTTC
CDR3 protein: CSANYRVDGYTF
V gene: TRBV20-1
clone size: few
D gene: NA
J gene: TRBJ1-2

CDR3 DNA: TGCGCCAGCAGCTTACATTTGCGGGACAGGTTAATCTCTGGGGCCAACGTCCTGACTTTC
CDR3 protein: CASSLHLRDRLISGANVLTF
V gene: TRBV5-1
clone size: few
D gene: TRBD1
J gene: TRBJ2-6

CDR3 DNA: TGCGCCAGCAGCTCGGGACAGCACACCGGGGAGCTGTTTTTT
CDR3 protein: CASSSGQHTGELFF
V gene: TRBV5-1
clone size: many
D gene: TRBD1
J gene: TRBJ2-2

CDR3 DNA: TGCAGTGCGGCCGACCAGGGACCGGGCTTAACCCAGTACTTC
CDR3 protein: CSAADQGPGLTQYF
V gene: TRBV20-1
clone size: few
D gene: NA
J gene: TRBJ2-5

CDR3 DNA: TGTGCCACCAGTGATCCGGAGTATGGCACAGATACGCAGTATTTT
CDR3 protein: CATSDPEYGTDTQYF
V gene: TRBV24-1
clone size: NA
D gene: NA
J gene: TRBJ2-3

CDR3 DNA: TGTGCCAGCTCACCACAACAGGGGAGGGACGAGCAGTACTTC
CDR3 protein: CASSPQQGRDEQYF
V gene: TRBV18
clone size: few
D gene: NA
J gene: TRBJ2-7

CDR3 DNA: TGCAGCGTGCAAATCGGGGCTGATGAAAAACTGTTTTTT
CDR3 protein: CSVQIGADEKLFF
V gene: TRBV29-1
clone size: NA
D gene: NA
J gene: TRBJ1-4

CDR3 DNA: TGTGCCAGCAGCGACGGACTAGCGGGCATCACAGATACGCAGTATTTT
CDR3 protein: CASSDGLAGITDTQYF
V gene: TRBV11-2
clone size: few
D gene: TRBD2
J gene: TRBJ2-3

CDR3 DNA: TGTGCCATCAGACCGGGACTAGCGGGATCCGCTGAGCAGTTCTTC
CDR3 protein: CAIRPGLAGSAEQFF
V gene: TRBV10-3
clone size: few
D gene: TRBD2
J gene: TRBJ2-1

CDR3 DNA: TGCGCCAGCAGCACCCGGGACAGGGGCGCCTCTGGGGCCAACGTCCTGACTTTC
CDR3 protein: CASSTRDRGASGANVLTF
V gene: TRBV5-1
clone size: few
D gene: TRBD1
J gene: TRBJ2-6

CDR3 DNA: TGCGCCAGCAGCACAACCGGGACTACGTACCAAGAGACCCAGTACTTC
CDR3 protein: CASSTTGTTYQETQYF
V gene: TRBV5-1
clone size: NA
D gene: TRBD2
J gene: TRBJ2-5

CDR3 DNA: TGCAGCGCCGTCCCCGGCACCTCTTATAGCAATCAGCCCCAGCATTTT
CDR3 protein: CSAVPGTSYSNQPQHF
V gene: TRBV29-1
clone size: NA
D gene: NA
J gene: TRBJ1-5

CDR3 DNA: TGTGCCAGCAGTACTCCCGGGACTAGTAGGTACGAGCAGTACTTC
CDR3 protein: CASSTPGTSRYEQYF
V gene: TRBV28
clone size: NA
D gene: TRBD2
J gene: TRBJ2-7

CDR3 DNA: TGCAGCGTTAATAGCGAACCCAATGAGCAGTTCTTC
CDR3 protein: CSVNSEPNEQFF
V gene: TRBV29-1
clone size: NA
D gene: NA
J gene: TRBJ2-1

CDR3 DNA: TGCGCCAGCAGCTCTAGTCCATGGAGGACAGGGGACTTTTATGGCTACACCTTC
CDR3 protein: CASSSSPWRTGDFYGYTF
V gene: TRBV5-1
clone size: few
D gene: TRBD1
J gene: TRBJ1-2

CDR3 DNA: TGTGCCAGCAGCTTAAATGCTGTGGGCATTCAGTACTTC
CDR3 protein: CASSLNAVGIQYF
V gene: TRBV7-7
clone size: once
D gene: NA
J gene: TRBJ2-4

CDR3 DNA: TGCGCCAGCAGCTTATTAGCGTACAATGAGCAGTTCTTC
CDR3 protein: CASSLLAYNEQFF
V gene: TRBV5-1
clone size: many
D gene: NA
J gene: TRBJ2-1

CDR3 DNA: TGCGCCAGCAGCTTGGGTAAAGGGACAGATACGCAGTATTTT
CDR3 protein: CASSLGKGTDTQYF
V gene: TRBV5-1
clone size: NA
D gene: NA
J gene: TRBJ2-3

CDR3 DNA: TGTGCCAGCAGGGACAAAACAGGGTTTAAGGGAGATACGCAGTATTTT
CDR3 protein: CASRDKTGFKGDTQYF
V gene: TRBV2
clone size: NA
D gene: NA
J gene: TRBJ2-3

CDR3 DNA: TGTGCCAGCTCACCAACGGGGAACACAGATACGCAGTATTTT
CDR3 protein: CASSPTGNTDTQYF
V gene: TRBV18
clone size: many
D gene: NA
J gene: TRBJ2-3

CDR3 DNA: TGCGCCAGCAGCCCAAAGCTCGGACTAGCGGACAATGAGCAGTTCTTC
CDR3 protein: CASSPKLGLADNEQFF
V gene: TRBV4-1
clone size: few
D gene: TRBD2
J gene: TRBJ2-1

CDR3 DNA: TGTGCCACCAGTGAAACAGGGGTCGTGGAGACCCAGTACTTC
CDR3 protein: CATSETGVVETQYF
V gene: TRBV24-1
clone size: NA
D gene: TRBD1
J gene: TRBJ2-5

CDR3 DNA: TGTGCCAGCAGCTATGGAGGTAAAGGGGGCCCCTCCAATGAGCAGTTCTTC
CDR3 protein: CASSYGGKGGPSNEQFF
V gene: TRBV7-8
clone size: few
D gene: TRBD1
J gene: TRBJ2-1

CDR3 DNA: TGTGCCAGCAGAGAGGGACGTTGGGGGGATTCACCCCTCCACTTT
CDR3 protein: CASREGRWGDSPLHF
V gene: TRBV7-9
clone size: few
D gene: NA
J gene: TRBJ1-6

CDR3 DNA: TGTGCCAGCAGCAAAGGGACTATCCGCACCGGGGAGCTGTTTTTT
CDR3 protein: CASSKGTIRTGELFF
V gene: TRBV5-8
clone size: NA
D gene: TRBD2
J gene: TRBJ2-2

CDR3 DNA: TGTGCCAGCAGGACAGGACTAGCGGGAGGTCCGCAATATTTT
CDR3 protein: CASRTGLAGGPQYF
V gene: TRBV27
clone size: many
D gene: TRBD2
J gene: TRBJ2-3

CDR3 DNA: TGTGCCAGCTTCCCGGGACTAGCGGAACCATACAATGAGCAGTTCTTC
CDR3 protein: CASFPGLAEPYNEQFF
V gene: TRBV19
clone size: few
D gene: TRBD2
J gene: TRBJ2-1

CDR3 DNA: TGTGCCAGCAGCATCCGGGACCGAGGTACCGGGGAGCTGTTTTTT
CDR3 protein: CASSIRDRGTGELFF
V gene: TRBV11-2
clone size: few
D gene: NA
J gene: TRBJ2-2

CDR3 DNA: TGCAGTGCTCCCTGGACAGGGGCAGATACGCAGTATTTT
CDR3 protein: CSAPWTGADTQYF
V gene: TRBV20-1
clone size: NA
D gene: TRBD1
J gene: TRBJ2-3